This T cell receptor (beta chain) was found in a study of Ad26.COV2.S vaccination and SARS-CoV-2 variants. Turning to the study itself: Participants got Ad26.COV2.S intramuscularly, once or twice 56 days apart.

This clone was recorded once. Its antigen is undetermined. General study points: Recipients of either vaccine or placebo displayed similar breadth of non-spike TCRs. Analytic work on TCR breadth and depth might have understated the full extent of total T cell responses. Substantial breadth was reportedly displayed by spike-specific CD8+ and CD4+ T cell responses after vaccination.

Clones were read by immunoSEQ multiplex PCR, and TCRdb kept only the in-frame ones, dropping some. This table holds about 410,000 clones, 70% to 90% found once. This sample's treatment: around 19 received Ad26.COV2.S at low or high dose, single or two shots; 5 received placebo; per-sample allocation not given. Each sample was drawn 63 days after the first injection (of vaccine or placebo). In germline, CDR1 is LGHNT, CDR2 FRNRAP. The CDR3 spans 11 residues. The V end lost 6 bases, the J end lost 10 bases, and 10 bases lay between the germline ends. The receptor was isolated from a person aged 18-60 years who received the Ad26.COV2.S COVID-19 vaccine or a placebo. The chain combines TRBV12-5 with TRBJ2-1; no firm D call. This material consisted of peripheral blood, taken in a trial of Ad26.COV2.S vaccine versus placebo. The CDR3 coding sequence is TGTGCTAGTGGACGCCTCAGGGAGCAGTTCTTC. Its protein is CASGRLREQFF. Using reference TRBV12-5 and TRBJ2-1 for the parts outside the CDR3, the full variable domain is DARVTQTPRHKVTEMGQEVTMRCQPILGHNTVFWYRQTMMQGLELLAYFRNRAPLDDSGMPKDRFSAEMPDATLATLKIQPSEPRDSAVYFCASGRLREQFFGPGTRLTVL.